A selection of T cell receptor beta chains follows, all from one sample in a study of graft-versus-host responses after intestinal transplantation. Sequencing was performed with immunoSEQ multiplex PCR; in TCRdb, only in-frame clones are kept and a portion is missing. The sample contains about 85,000 clones, approximately 90% of which appear only once. Which antigens these TCRs recognize remains unknown. Material: unstimulated CD8+ T cells sorted from spleen or lymph node cells, obtained before transplant. Receptors were obtained from a human donor who was the organ donor for an intestinal transplant. Each CDR3 is given with its conserved first and last residue. The D gene is left open where the match is weak. Some rows mark clone size as missing; the rest say once, few, many or name a class of expanded clone.

abundance,len,j_gene,v_gene,d_gene,CDR3aa,CDR3nt
NA,17,TRBJ2-5,TRBV30,TRBD2,CAWSAGLAGWRGETQYF,TGTGCCTGGAGCGCGGGACTAGCGGGATGGAGGGGGGAGACCCAGTACTTC
NA,12,TRBJ2-7,TRBV7-9,NA,CANSLLGYEQYF,TGTGCCAACAGCTTACTTGGTTACGAGCAGTACTTC
NA,12,TRBJ1-2,TRBV19,NA,CASSIGIERYTF,TGTGCCAGTAGTATCGGGATCGAGAGGTACACCTTC
once,15,TRBJ2-7,TRBV4-1,TRBD1,CASSQSGTGRTEQYF,TGCGCCAGCAGCCAGTCCGGGACAGGGAGGACCGAGCAGTACTTC
NA,15,TRBJ2-5,TRBV4-1,TRBD2,CASSQVAGGQETQYF,TGCGCCAGCAGCCAAGTAGCGGGGGGGCAAGAGACCCAGTACTTC
NA,15,TRBJ2-2,TRBV5-5,NA,CASSSPLRDTGELFF,TGTGCCAGCAGCTCCCCCCTTCGGGACACCGGGGAGCTGTTTTTT
NA,14,TRBJ1-5,TRBV5-5,NA,CASSLWDSNQPQHF,TGTGCCAGCAGCTTGTGGGATAGCAATCAGCCCCAGCATTTT
NA,13,TRBJ2-7,TRBV9,NA,CASSGPPANEQYF,TGTGCCAGCAGCGGCCCCCCAGCGAACGAGCAGTACTTC
NA,18,TRBJ2-2,TRBV9,NA,CASSVVPPGRENTGELFF,TGTGCCAGCAGCGTAGTTCCACCGGGACGGGAGAACACCGGGGAGCTGTTTTTT
NA,13,TRBJ2-7,TRBV7-3,TRBD1,CASSPQGGGEQYF,TGTGCCAGCAGCCCCCAAGGGGGCGGCGAGCAGTACTTC
few,12,TRBJ2-7,TRBV6-1,NA,CASITTGAEQYF,TGTGCCAGCATTACTACGGGGGCCGAGCAGTACTTC
NA,11,TRBJ1-5,TRBV6-1,NA,CASSDNQPQHF,TGTGCCAGCAGCGACAATCAGCCCCAGCATTTT
few,11,TRBJ2-2,TRBV14,NA,CASSQGWELFF,TGTGCCAGCAGCCAGGGTTGGGAGCTGTTTTTT
few,13,TRBJ1-5,TRBV21-1,NA,CASSNWGRGPQHF,TGTGCCAGCAGCAATTGGGGGCGCGGACCCCAGCATTTT
NA,16,TRBJ2-2,TRBV7-9,TRBD1,CASSLVQGPLTGELFF,TGTGCCAGCAGCTTAGTACAGGGGCCACTGACCGGGGAGCTGTTTTTT
NA,15,TRBJ2-7,TRBV7-2,TRBD2,CASSLGGEGSYEQYF,TGTGCCAGCAGCCTTGGGGGGGAGGGGTCCTACGAGCAGTACTTC
once,14,TRBJ2-5,TRBV2,NA,CASSLTGIQETQYF,TGTGCCAGCAGCTTAACAGGTATCCAAGAGACCCAGTACTTC
few,16,TRBJ1-1,TRBV7-9,NA,CASRLIPDGLNTEAFF,TGTGCCAGCAGACTAATCCCCGATGGGCTTAACACTGAAGCTTTCTTT
NA,13,TRBJ2-7,TRBV27,TRBD2,CASSWAGAYEQYF,TGTGCCAGCAGTTGGGCGGGGGCCTACGAGCAGTACTTC
NA,19,TRBJ1-2,TRBV23-1,NA,CASSLLVDPIIERNYGYTF,TGCGCCAGCAGTCTGTTGGTTGACCCGATAATTGAGAGAAACTATGGCTACACCTTC
NA,11,TRBJ1-6,TRBV6-1,NA,CASSDLSPLHF,TGTGCCAGCAGTGACTTGTCACCCCTCCACTTT
NA,14,TRBJ2-7,TRBV27,NA,CASGVGHSSYEQYF,TGTGCCAGCGGTGTGGGACACTCCTCCTACGAGCAGTACTTC
NA,14,TRBJ2-2,TRBV7-6,NA,CASSPSSSPGELFF,TGTGCCAGCAGCCCCTCCAGCAGCCCCGGGGAGCTGTTTTTT
NA,17,TRBJ2-2,TRBV4-2,TRBD1,CASSQDVTGGNTGELFF,TGTGCCAGCAGCCAAGACGTCACAGGGGGGAACACCGGGGAGCTGTTTTTT
NA,14,TRBJ2-1,TRBV5-1,NA,CASSLERIYNEQFF,TGCGCCAGCAGCTTGGAACGGATCTACAATGAGCAGTTCTTC
once,13,TRBJ2-5,TRBV27,NA,CASSLGQGGTQYF,TGTGCCAGCAGTTTAGGTCAGGGCGGGACCCAGTACTTC
NA,13,TRBJ2-7,TRBV19,TRBD2,CASSMGQGGEQYF,TGTGCCAGTAGTATGGGTCAGGGAGGGGAGCAGTACTTC
NA,15,TRBJ1-1,TRBV7-6,NA,CASSFSPPGSSEAFF,TGTGCCAGCAGCTTTTCCCCCCCAGGGAGCAGTGAAGCTTTCTTT
NA,16,TRBJ2-7,TRBV28,TRBD2,CASMSREGTGTYEQYF,TGTGCCAGCATGAGTCGGGAGGGAACAGGAACCTACGAGCAGTACTTC
NA,14,TRBJ1-5,TRBV6-1,NA,CASSDLYSNQPQHF,TGTGCCAGCAGTGACCTTTATAGCAATCAGCCCCAGCATTTT
NA,15,TRBJ1-3,TRBV11-2,NA,CASSPLSNSGNTIYF,TGTGCCAGCAGCCCCCTCTCGAACTCTGGAAACACCATATATTTT
NA,15,TRBJ1-4,TRBV6-5,NA,CASSYSYRPHEKLFF,TGTGCCAGCAGTTACTCGTACAGACCACATGAAAAACTGTTTTTT
once,12,TRBJ2-3,TRBV5-6,NA,CASSFWGDTQYF,TGTGCCAGCAGCTTCTGGGGAGATACGCAGTATTTT
once,16,TRBJ2-1,TRBV5-4,TRBD2,CASSHRLAGSYNEQFF,TGTGCCAGCAGCCACAGACTAGCGGGGTCCTACAATGAGCAGTTCTTC
NA,16,TRBJ2-3,TRBV15,NA,CATSRGGLTSTDTQYF,TGTGCCACCAGCAGGGGAGGACTAACCTCCACAGATACGCAGTATTTT
NA,15,TRBJ1-1,TRBV7-6,NA,CASSLGAGMNTEAFF,TGTGCCAGCAGCTTAGGAGCAGGGATGAACACTGAAGCTTTCTTT
NA,14,TRBJ1-5,TRBV4-1,NA,CASSQVTANQPQHF,TGCGCCAGCAGCCAAGTGACGGCTAATCAGCCCCAGCATTTT
NA,15,TRBJ2-1,TRBV7-3,TRBD2,CASSSNSGGYNEQFF,TGTGCCAGCAGCTCTAATAGCGGGGGATACAATGAGCAGTTCTTC
NA,12,TRBJ1-1,TRBV9,NA,CASSVGDTEAFF,TGTGCCAGCAGCGTGGGGGACACTGAAGCTTTCTTT
NA,16,TRBJ2-7,TRBV5-4,TRBD2,CASSPGTSGFPYEQYF,TGTGCCAGCAGCCCCGGGACTAGCGGGTTCCCCTACGAGCAGTACTTC
NA,15,TRBJ2-7,TRBV7-9,TRBD1,CASSPTGTVHLEQYF,TGTGCCAGCAGCCCGACCGGGACAGTACATTTAGAGCAGTACTTC
NA,13,TRBJ2-7,TRBV5-1,NA,CASSQLTDYEQYF,TGCGCCAGCAGCCAGCTGACGGACTACGAGCAGTACTTC
NA,14,TRBJ2-3,TRBV7-3,TRBD1,CASSKTGNTDTQYF,TGTGCCAGCAGTAAGACAGGGAACACAGATACGCAGTATTTT
NA,17,TRBJ2-3,TRBV7-8,NA,CASSLFFGSGDTDTQYF,TGTGCCAGCAGCTTATTTTTCGGTAGCGGCGACACAGATACGCAGTATTTT
NA,15,TRBJ2-7,TRBV5-4,TRBD2,CASSLTSGGTSEQYF,TGTGCCAGCAGCTTAACTAGCGGGGGGACGTCCGAGCAGTACTTC
NA,11,TRBJ2-7,TRBV19,NA,CASGTRYEQYF,TGTGCCAGCGGGACACGCTACGAGCAGTACTTC
NA,16,TRBJ2-2,TRBV5-1,NA,CASSPRRGANTGELFF,TGCGCCAGCAGCCCCCGTCGTGGGGCGAACACCGGGGAGCTGTTTTTT
NA,12,TRBJ2-7,TRBV27,NA,CASSYPTGEQYF,TGTGCCAGCAGTTACCCGACAGGCGAGCAGTACTTC
once,15,TRBJ2-5,TRBV4-1,NA,CASSLFGTAQETQYF,TGCGCCAGCAGCCTCTTCGGGACCGCCCAAGAGACCCAGTACTTC
NA,15,TRBJ1-2,TRBV29-1,NA,CSVSGEGLTRHGYTF,TGCAGCGTCTCGGGTGAGGGGCTAACTAGACATGGCTACACCTTC
NA,15,TRBJ1-3,TRBV7-9,NA,CASSPIGSSGNTIYF,TGTGCCAGCAGCCCTATAGGAAGCTCTGGAAACACCATATATTTT
NA,15,TRBJ2-7,TRBV4-1,TRBD1,CASSQPGTAYYEQYF,TGCGCCAGCAGCCAGCCCGGGACAGCTTACTACGAGCAGTACTTC
once,12,TRBJ2-5,TRBV11-2,NA,CASLGITETQYF,TGTGCCAGCTTGGGCATAACCGAGACCCAGTACTTC
NA,18,TRBJ1-1,TRBV2,NA,CASSQNRERLGLDTEAFF,TGTGCCAGCAGTCAAAACAGGGAAAGGTTGGGCTTGGACACTGAAGCTTTCTTT
NA,14,TRBJ1-5,TRBV5-1,NA,CASSFEGGNQPQHF,TGCGCCAGCAGCTTCGAGGGCGGCAATCAGCCCCAGCATTTT
NA,13,TRBJ2-7,TRBV4-1,NA,CASSHGGAAEQYF,TGCGCCAGCAGCCACGGGGGAGCAGCCGAGCAGTACTTC
NA,10,TRBJ1-1,TRBV29-1,NA,CSVGVVEAFF,TGCAGCGTTGGGGTGGTGGAAGCTTTCTTT